This T cell receptor beta chain was recovered during a study of blood T cell repertoires in COVID-19. Original data processing: Reference gene primers were amplified, and this amplification served to estimate nucleated cell counts. Some clones are missing from TCRdb's copy, which holds only in-frame ones; the method was immunoSEQ multiplex PCR. The DNA gave D and trimming, while V, J and clone size come from that table. The sample lists 290,000 or so clones; 90% were seen once. The CDR3 has 15 amino acids. CDR1 and CDR2 from the germline V gene are MRHNA and SNTAGT. J was trimmed by 1 base and V by 6 bases; bases with no gene match: 5.

Sequenced sample: PBMCs or T cells enriched from blood (not recorded which). The origin of this receptor is a woman younger than 30 with acute COVID-19. This chain links TRBV6-4 with TRBJ1-1, with 10 bases identical to TRBD1. CDR3 nucleotides: TGTGCCAGCAGCCTTGGGACAGGGGAGAACACTGAAGCTTTCTTT. Residues: CASSLGTGENTEAFF.